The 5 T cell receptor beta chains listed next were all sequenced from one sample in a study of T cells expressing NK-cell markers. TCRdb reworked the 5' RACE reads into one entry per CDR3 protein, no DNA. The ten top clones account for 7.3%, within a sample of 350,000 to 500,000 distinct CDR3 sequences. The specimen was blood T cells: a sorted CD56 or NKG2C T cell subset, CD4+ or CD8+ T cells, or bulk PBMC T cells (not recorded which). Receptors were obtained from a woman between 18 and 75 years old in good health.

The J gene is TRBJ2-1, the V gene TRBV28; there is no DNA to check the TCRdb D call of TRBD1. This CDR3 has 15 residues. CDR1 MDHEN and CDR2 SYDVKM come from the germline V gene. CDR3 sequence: CASRTDRDPYNEQFF.

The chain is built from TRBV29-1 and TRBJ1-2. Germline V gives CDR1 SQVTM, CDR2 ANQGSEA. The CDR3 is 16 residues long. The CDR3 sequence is CSVELVRDGLVYGYTF.

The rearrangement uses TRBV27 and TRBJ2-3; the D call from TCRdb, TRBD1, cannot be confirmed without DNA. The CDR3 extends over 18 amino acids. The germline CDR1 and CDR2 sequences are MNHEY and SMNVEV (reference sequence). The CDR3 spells CASSLLGGLELRTDTQYF.

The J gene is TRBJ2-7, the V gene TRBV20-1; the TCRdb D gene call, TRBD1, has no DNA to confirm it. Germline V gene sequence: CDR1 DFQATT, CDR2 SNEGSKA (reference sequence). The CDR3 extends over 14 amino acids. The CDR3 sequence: CSARQGGSHYEQYF.

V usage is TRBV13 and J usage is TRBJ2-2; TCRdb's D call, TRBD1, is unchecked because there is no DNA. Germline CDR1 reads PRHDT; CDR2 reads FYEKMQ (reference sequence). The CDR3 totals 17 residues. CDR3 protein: CASSYRDEIVVTGELFF.